This T cell receptor (beta chain) comes out of a study of immune evolution from preneoplasia to lung adenocarcinoma. A word on this clone: Its target is unknown.

Here immunoSEQ multiplex PCR was the method, and the copy in TCRdb shows in-frame clones only, minus some. The data contain 4,000 to 5,000 clones, just over 85% of them seen just once; the ten biggest clones take up 2.5% to 4%. General observations from the study: KRAS-mutant nodules had the highest T cell clonality.

Patient tissue came from resections in Japan or China, 2014–2017. This CDR3 has 14 residues. CDR1 SGHVS and CDR2 FNYEAQ come from the germline V gene. V gave up 5 bases and J gave up 6 bases; unmatched junction bases: 6. Sequences were obtained from FFPE minimally invasive lung adenocarcinoma tissue. The J gene is TRBJ2-1, the V gene TRBV7-6, with 8 bases lining up with TRBD2. The clonotype originates from a person aged 70 to 85 with lung adenocarcinoma. In DNA form, the CDR3 reads TGTGCCAGCAGCCTGGGACTAGAGGTCAATGAGCAGTTCTTC. It encodes CASSLGLEVNEQFF.